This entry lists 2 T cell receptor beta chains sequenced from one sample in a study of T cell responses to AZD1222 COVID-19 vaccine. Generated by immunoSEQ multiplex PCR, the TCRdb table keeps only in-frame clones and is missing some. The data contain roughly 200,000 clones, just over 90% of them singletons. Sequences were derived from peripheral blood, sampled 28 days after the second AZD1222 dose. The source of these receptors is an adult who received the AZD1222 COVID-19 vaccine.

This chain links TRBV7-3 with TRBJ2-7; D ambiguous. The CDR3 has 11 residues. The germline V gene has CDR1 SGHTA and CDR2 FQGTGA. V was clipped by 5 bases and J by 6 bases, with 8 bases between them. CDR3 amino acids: CASSQTGEQYF. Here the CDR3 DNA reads TGTGCCAGCAGCCAAACCGGCGAGCAGTACTTC. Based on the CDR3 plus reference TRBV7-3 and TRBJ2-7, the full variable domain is GAGVSQTPSNKVTEKGKYVELRCDPISGHTALYWYRQSLGQGPEFLIYFQGTGAADDSGLPNDRFFAVRPEGSVSTLKIQRTERGDSAVYLCASSQTGEQYFGPGTRLTVT.

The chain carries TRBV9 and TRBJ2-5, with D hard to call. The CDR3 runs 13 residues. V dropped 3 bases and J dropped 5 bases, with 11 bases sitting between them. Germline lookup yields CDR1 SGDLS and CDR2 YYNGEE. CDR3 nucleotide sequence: TGTGCCAGCAGCGCCGGGTCCGGTGAGACCCAGTACTTC. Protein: CASSAGSGETQYF.